Listed below are T cell receptor beta chains from one sample, sequenced in a study of cytomegalovirus exposure and HLA in healthy donors. The table came from immunoSEQ multiplex PCR; TCRdb's copy has only in-frame clones and leaves some out. Its listing shows roughly 90,000 clones. Sequenced input: PBMCs. The receptors come from a man in his fifties in good health and CMV-seropositive. The CDR3 runs from the conserved cysteine through the conserved F or W. Fields, in order: D gene, V gene, J gene, CDR3 DNA, CDR3 protein. D genes are given only for firm matches.

TRBD2	TRBV9	TRBJ2-1	TGTGCCAGCAGCCCATACGTTTGGGGAGGGACCTACAATGAGCAGTTCTTC	CASSPYVWGGTYNEQFF
-	TRBV27	TRBJ1-5	TGTGCCAGCAGACGAATGGACGGGGGAGATCAGCCCCAGCATTTT	CASRRMDGGDQPQHF
-	TRBV14	TRBJ2-1	TGTGCCAGCAGCCCCTTTTCTACGCTTGGCAATGAGCAGTTCTTC	CASSPFSTLGNEQFF
TRBD1	TRBV9	TRBJ2-4	TGTGCCAGCAGCGTAGCTTCGGGACAGATTCAGTACTTC	CASSVASGQIQYF
-	TRBV7-9	TRBJ2-7	TGTGCCAGCACCTCCAGGGGGGATGACTACGAGCAGTACTTC	CASTSRGDDYEQYF
TRBD1	TRBV18	TRBJ1-4	TGTGCCAGCTCACCCGGACAGGGAGGCGAAAAACTGTTTTTT	CASSPGQGGEKLFF
-	TRBV18	TRBJ2-6	TGTGCCAGCTCACCACCGAACAGCCCCTACTCTGGGGCCAACGTCCTGACTTTC	CASSPPNSPYSGANVLTF
TRBD1	TRBV29-1	TRBJ1-2	TGCAGCGTTTCCCGGGACAGAACCTATGGCTACACCTTC	CSVSRDRTYGYTF
TRBD1	TRBV4-3	TRBJ1-4	TGCGCCAGCAGCCAAGGGAGGGGGCCTGAAAAACTGTTTTTT	CASSQGRGPEKLFF
-	TRBV5-1	TRBJ1-1	TGCGCCAGCAGCTTCACGGCGGACACTGAAGCTTTCTTT	CASSFTADTEAFF
-	TRBV28	TRBJ1-4	TGTGCCAGCAGTCACCCCAGGACAGCAACTAATGAAAAACTGTTTTTT	CASSHPRTATNEKLFF
-	TRBV18	TRBJ1-3	TGTGCCAGCTCCTTAGGGGTCGCTGGAAACACCATATATTTT	CASSLGVAGNTIYF
-	TRBV29-1	TRBJ2-1	TGCAGCGTCATTAAGGGAGAGGTTCAGTTCTTC	CSVIKGEVQFF
TRBD2	TRBV28	TRBJ2-1	TGTGCCAGCAGTTCTAGCGGGAGGGATTACAATGAGCAGTTCTTC	CASSSSGRDYNEQFF
-	TRBV7-9	TRBJ1-1	TGTGCCAGCAGCCCAAGACAGAACACTGAAGCTTTCTTT	CASSPRQNTEAFF
TRBD1	TRBV10-1	TRBJ2-1	TGCGCCAGCAGCCCTGGACAGGGGATTGAGCAGTTCTTC	CASSPGQGIEQFF
-	TRBV4-2	TRBJ1-5	TGTGCCAGCAGCCAAGGACTAAACAATCAGCCCCAGCATTTT	CASSQGLNNQPQHF
TRBD2	TRBV18	TRBJ2-3	TGTGCCAGCTCACCAGGGCTAGCGGGGCTCACAGATACGCAGTATTTT	CASSPGLAGLTDTQYF
-	TRBV4-1	TRBJ2-4	TGCGCCAGCAGCCAAGGCTCGGCGGGACGGGCCAAAAACATTCAGTACTTC	CASSQGSAGRAKNIQYF
TRBD1	TRBV30	TRBJ2-5	TGTGCCTGGAGAGCCATACGACAGGGGGAAGAGACCCAGTACTTC	CAWRAIRQGEETQYF
TRBD2	TRBV29-1	TRBJ2-7	TGCAGCGTTGAGAGCCCGGGCGGGAGGGCCCTAGAGCAGTACTTC	CSVESPGGRALEQYF
TRBD1	TRBV11-3	TRBJ1-1	TGTGCCAGCAGCCCCGGTGGAGGGGGCGCATCGGGCCGACCAAGGGCTTTCTTT	CASSPGGGGASGRPRAFF
-	TRBV18	TRBJ2-1	TGTGCCAGCTCACCATTCTCCCCTGTCGGCTCCTACAATGAGCAGTTCTTC	CASSPFSPVGSYNEQFF
-	TRBV6-1	TRBJ2-2	TGTGCCAACTCTTTACAGGTCTTTGCGGGGGAGCTGTTTTTT	CANSLQVFAGELFF
-	TRBV27	TRBJ2-7	TGTGCCAGCAGTCTGGCAGGGCACCCCTACGAGCAGTACTTC	CASSLAGHPYEQYF